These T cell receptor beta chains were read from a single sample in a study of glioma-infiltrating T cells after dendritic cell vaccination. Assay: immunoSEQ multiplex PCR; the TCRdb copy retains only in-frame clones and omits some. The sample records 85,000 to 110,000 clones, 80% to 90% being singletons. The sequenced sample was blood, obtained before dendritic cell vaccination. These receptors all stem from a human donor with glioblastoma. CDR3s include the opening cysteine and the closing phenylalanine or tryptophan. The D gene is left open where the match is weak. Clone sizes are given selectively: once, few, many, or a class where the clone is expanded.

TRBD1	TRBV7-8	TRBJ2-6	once	TGTGCCAGCCTGGACAGGGGGAGCTCTGGGGCCAACGTCCTGACTTTC	CASLDRGSSGANVLTF
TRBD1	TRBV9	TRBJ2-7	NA	TGTGCCAGCAGTGCAAACCGGGACAGTGTCTCCTACGAGCAGTACTTC	CASSANRDSVSYEQYF
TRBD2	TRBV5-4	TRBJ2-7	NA	TGTGCCAGCAGCGCCGGGACTAACCCATTCTACGAGCAGTACTTC	CASSAGTNPFYEQYF
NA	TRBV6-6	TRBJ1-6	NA	TGTGCCAGCAGTTACGACCGGGTCGGTAATTCACCCCCCCACTTT	CASSYDRVGNSPPHF
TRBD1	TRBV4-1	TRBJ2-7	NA	TGCGCCAGCAGCCAAGATCAATTGGGACAGGGAGTTCCCTACGAGCAGTACTTC	CASSQDQLGQGVPYEQYF
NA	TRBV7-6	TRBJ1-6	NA	TGTGCCAGCAGCTTAATTGGCCCGGGTCGGGGTCTGAATTCACCCCTCCACTTT	CASSLIGPGRGLNSPLHF
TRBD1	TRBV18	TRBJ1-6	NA	TGTGCCAGCTCACCAACGACAGGGGATGGTTCACCCCTCCACTTT	CASSPTTGDGSPLHF
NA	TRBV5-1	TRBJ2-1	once	TGCGCCAGCAGCTTACAACTTGCCACCCAACTAAGCTCCTACAATGAGCAGTTCTTC	CASSLQLATQLSSYNEQFF
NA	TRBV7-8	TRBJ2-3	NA	TGTGCCAGCAGCTTAGCGAGAGTCACAGATACGCAGTATTTT	CASSLARVTDTQYF
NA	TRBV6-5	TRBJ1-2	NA	TGTGCCAGCAGTTCCCCGGACAAGGGGCCAGGCTACACCTTC	CASSSPDKGPGYTF
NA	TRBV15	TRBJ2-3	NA	TGTGCCACCAGCATTCGAGGAGACACAGATACGCAGTATTTT	CATSIRGDTDTQYF
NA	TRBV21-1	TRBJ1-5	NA	TGTGCCAGCAGCCCCCGAATGGGGGGGCGCCTTCATAGCAATCAGCCCCAGCATTTT	CASSPRMGGRLHSNQPQHF
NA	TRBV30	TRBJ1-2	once	TGTGCCTGGAGTGTCCTGCGAAATGGCTACACCTTC	CAWSVLRNGYTF
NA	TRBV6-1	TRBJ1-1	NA	TGTGCCAGCAGAGAGGCTTTCTTT	CASREAFF
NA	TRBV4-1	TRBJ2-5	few	TGCGCCAGCAGCCACGCACTAGTAGAGACCCAGTACTTC	CASSHALVETQYF
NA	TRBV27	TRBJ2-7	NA	TGTGCCAGACCGGGACATCCCCCTAACGAGCAGTACTTC	CARPGHPPNEQYF
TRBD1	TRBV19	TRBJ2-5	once	TGTGCCAGTAGCCTGACGGGACAGGTAATAGAGACCCAGTACTTC	CASSLTGQVIETQYF
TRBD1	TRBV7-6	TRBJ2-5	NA	TGTGCCAGCAGCCCAACACCCCAAACAGGGGGCCGGGAGACCCAGTACTTC	CASSPTPQTGGRETQYF
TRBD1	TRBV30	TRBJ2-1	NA	TGTGCCTGGAGTGTAGCAGGGGGAAATGAGCAGTTCTTC	CAWSVAGGNEQFF
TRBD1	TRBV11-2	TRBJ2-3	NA	TGTGCCAGCAGCACCAACAGGGGGGGCACAGATACGCAGTATTTT	CASSTNRGGTDTQYF
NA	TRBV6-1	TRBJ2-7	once	TGTGCCAGCAACTACGGACTAAGAACCTACGAGCAGTACTTC	CASNYGLRTYEQYF
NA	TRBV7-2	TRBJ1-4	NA	TGTGCCAGCAGCTTAGGGGGAGAGGGGGTCGGTGAAAAACTGTTTTTT	CASSLGGEGVGEKLFF
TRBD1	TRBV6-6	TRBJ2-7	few	TGTGCCAGCAGTTACGGGACAGACGAAGGTACCGACGAGCAGTACTTC	CASSYGTDEGTDEQYF
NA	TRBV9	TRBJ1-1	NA	TGTGCCAGCAGCGGAACTAACACTGAAGCTTTCTTT	CASSGTNTEAFF
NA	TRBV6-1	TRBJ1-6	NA	TGTGCCAGCAGTGAGGAGAGCTCCTATAATTCACCCCTCCACTTT	CASSEESSYNSPLHF
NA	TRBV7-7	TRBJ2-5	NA	TGTGCTAGCAGCTTAGGAGGCGACGTGGAGACCCAGTACTTC	CASSLGGDVETQYF
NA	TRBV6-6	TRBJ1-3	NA	TGTGCCAGCAGTGACCGGGGTGGGGGAAACACCATATATTTT	CASSDRGGGNTIYF
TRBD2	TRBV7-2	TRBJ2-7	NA	TGTGCCAGCAGCATGTCTAGCGGGGGGGCCCACGAGCAGTACTTC	CASSMSSGGAHEQYF
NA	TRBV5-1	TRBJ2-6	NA	TGCGCCAGCAGCTTGGTGGGGCCTGGGGCCAACGTCCTGACTTTC	CASSLVGPGANVLTF
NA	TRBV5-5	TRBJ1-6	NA	TGTGCCAGCAGCTTGGTAGGGGGTGGGAGATCACCCCTCCACTTT	CASSLVGGGRSPLHF
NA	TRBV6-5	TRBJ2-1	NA	TGTGCCAGCAGTGAGGCCGGAAATGAGCAGTTCTTC	CASSEAGNEQFF